This T cell receptor beta chain is from a study of PD-1 blockade in classical Hodgkin lymphoma (dated by TCRdb to 2018 to 2020). At the level of the whole study: Nivolumab dosing was 3 mg/kg intravenously every 2 weeks, continuing until either disease progression or unacceptable toxicity. A peripheral blood immune signature of response to PD-1 blockade in classical Hodgkin lymphoma was defined using TCR beta sequencing and CyTOF. Points the paper makes about the study in general: Trial patients achieving complete response had baseline diversity similar to newly diagnosed patients, whereas partial responders and progressors had significantly lower diversity. The study was restricted to a single clinical trial cohort, and the causes of repertoire differences, possibly disease activity or prior therapy, were left undefined. Patients starting nivolumab less than 1 year after ASCT had lower diversity and were excluded from later analyses to avoid confounding by immune reconstitution. A significant rise by C4D1 was seen in CD4+ but not CD8+ TCR diversity (p=0.0027 vs p=0.16), with the rise being most apparent in complete responders (p=0.02). Baseline TCR diversity was reported as lower in newly diagnosed patients than in healthy donors, and lower still in relapsed/refractory patients.

This specimen's time point label, per the study, means: cycle 1 day 1 (C1D1), immediately before nivolumab initiation. Every trial patient had relapsed after autologous stem cell transplantation, and cohorts A, B and C differed in prior brentuximab vedotin exposure. A total of over 50 patients with relapsed/refractory classical Hodgkin lymphoma made up the trial cohort, and each patient's best overall response was complete response, partial response or progressive disease. Single-agent nivolumab was administered to trial patients in the multi-cohort phase II CheckMate 205 trial. An independent review committee assessed best overall response using the 2007 International Working Group response criteria. Trial PBMCs were collected immediately before nivolumab initiation (C1D1) and during therapy at cycle 2 day 1 and cycle 4 day 1. Peripheral blood was collected in 8 mL Vacutainer Cell Preparation Tubes, from which PBMCs were isolated by centrifugation and then cryopreserved.

Turning to this clone: Its specific antigen is unknown. No per-base quality is available; no much larger clone lies one base away.

The Qiagen DNeasy kit was used to extract genomic DNA from unsorted PBMCs and from the negatively selected CD4+ and CD8+ fractions. Amplification of TCR beta CDR3 regions was done by immunoSEQ multiplex PCR with primers that anneal to V and J segments. Amplification bias was minimized using a synthetic immune receptor repertoire, and residual bias was removed computationally after sequencing. Per the authors' processing: Custom Python scripts were used to quantify repertoire diversity as the Shannon entropy index. Unsorted, CD4+ and CD8+ repertoires were analyzed separately, except in combined analyses where CD4+ and CD8+ sequences were merged in silico. A clone was considered expanded if an increase in frequency of at least 2-fold after treatment relative to C1D1 was found, and a pseudocount of 0.5 was applied to clones undetected at baseline. Singleton clones were defined as clones with 0 or 1 copy at C1D1, and non-singleton clones were defined as clones with 2 or more copies. By matching protein sequences in sorted samples from the same patient, clones expanded in unsorted samples were annotated as CD4+, CD8+ or unknown. Diversity changes from C1D1 to C4D1 were tested in paired samples using Wilcoxon tests. TCRdb re-hosts the immuneACCESS table, in-frame sequences only. Its copies lack some clones; in the studies checked, an unresolved V gene accounts for under half of them, and the cause for the rest is not known. From that table come the V and J calls and clone size; the DNA was used to work out D and trimming. This sample gives under 60,000 clones in total; around 66% of them show up just once. The ten largest clones capture approximately 10% of the sample.

CDR1 MDHEN and CDR2 SYDVKM were looked up in the germline V gene. V is pared back by 4 bases and J by 5 bases, with 11 bases lying between the germline termini. Taken from cysteine to phenylalanine, the CDR3 has 14 residues. CDR3 DNA is the only sequence kept; it has 42 bases, read in frame from the first base. The material sequenced was peripheral blood mononuclear cells (PBMCs), taken at baseline. The source of this sequence is a human donor with classical Hodgkin lymphoma. Recombination connected TRBV28 to TRBJ1-4; too little of a D gene remains to name it. The nucleotide sequence is TGTGCCAGCAGTTCCCGGGCCCTAAATGAAAAACTGTTTTTT. This translates into CASSSRALNEKLFF.